The 9 T cell receptor beta chains below all came from one sample that was sequenced in a study of Graves' ophthalmopathy and Graves' hyperthyroidism. RNA transcripts were the template, and TCR beta CDR3 regions were amplified from them. The workflow started with a first-round RT-PCR run with HTBI primers and then moved on to a second-round multiplex PCR. MiXCR, run by TCRdb on the multiplex PCR reads, gives a single entry per CDR3 protein. The table lists over a million distinct CDR3 sequences, about 38% of them singletons, with more than 9.5% in the top ten. The sample consisted of peripheral blood or thyroid tissue (not recorded which). These receptors were collected from an adult man with Graves' hyperthyroidism.

Only a few counts were recorded for this clonotype. This chain links TRBV27 with TRBJ1-1; the D gene is possibly TRBD1 (5 bases). CDR1 and CDR2 from the germline V gene are MNHEY and SMNVEV (reference sequence). V lost 6 bases to trimming and J lost 4 bases, with 15 bases between them. This CDR3 comprises 14 residues. In DNA, the CDR3 is TGTGCCAGCAGAGGGGAAGGATTGCTCACTGAAGCTTTCTTT. Translation: CASRGEGLLTEAFF.

This chain connects TRBV7-2 to TRBJ2-7; D perhaps matches TRBD2 (6 bases). This CDR3 is built from 18 residues. V was cut by 3 bases and J by 2 bases, with 23 bases left in between. CDR1 is SGHTA, CDR2 FQGNSA, per germline. CDR3 DNA: TGTGCCAGCAGCTTGTCAACCCCGTGGGACTCGAGCACCTACGAGCAGTACTTC. This gives the protein CASSLSTPWDSSTYEQYF.

In this sample, this clonotype turned up a few times. The V and J genes are TRBV10-3 and TRBJ2-3; TRBD2 aligns across 8 bases. Germline lookup yields CDR1 ENHRY and CDR2 SYGVKD. The CDR3 is 13 amino acids. With V trimmed by 10 bases and J by 2 bases, 5 bases remained unmatched. The CDR3 is CATLLAVTDTQYF. The CDR3 region has the DNA TGTGCCACCTTACTAGCGGTCACAGATACGCAGTATTTT.

In its sample, this clonotype was seen many times. The chain employs TRBV4-3 and TRBJ1-3; D is ambiguous. The CDR3 runs 14 residues. V was shortened by 3 bases and J by 0 bases, with 6 bases between the two germline ends. Germline V CDR1 and CDR2: LGHNA, YSLEER. The CDR3 bases are TGCGCCAGCAGCCACGAAACCTCTGGAAACACCATATATTTT. Translation: CASSHETSGNTIYF.

This clonotype was counted at least ten times. The rearrangement uses TRBV29-1 and TRBJ2-7; 8 bases agree with TRBD2. Losses at the gene ends were 1 base for V and 6 bases for J; bases not matched to a gene: 2. The CDR3 extends over 12 amino acids. Germline CDR1 SQVTM, CDR2 ANQGSEA. In nucleotides, the CDR3 is TGCAGCGTTGAAGCGGGGGGGTCCGAGCAGTACTTC. This encodes CSVEAGGSEQYF.

CDR3 residues: CASSESGVGVDTF. The CDR3 nucleotides are TGTGCCAGCAGTGAATCCGGAGTTGGGGTAGACACCTTC. This chain joins TRBV2 and TRBJ1-2; D remains ambiguous. CDR1 is SNHLY, CDR2 FYNNEI, per germline. The CDR3 totals 13 residues. V was cut by 2 bases and J by 12 bases, with 16 bases left in between.

The chain carries TRBV7-3 and TRBJ1-1, with D possibly being TRBD1 (5 bases). There are 15 residues in the CDR3. V was cut by 2 bases and J by 4 bases, with 14 bases left in between. CDR1 and CDR2 (germline): SGHTA, FQGTGA. DNA of the CDR3: TGTGCCAGCAGCTTATCGGGGGTAAGCGGCACTGAAGCTTTCTTT. It yields the protein CASSLSGVSGTEAFF. The complete variable domain, with remaining parts taken from reference TRBV7-3 and TRBJ1-1, reads GAGVSQTPSNKVTEKGKYVELRCDPISGHTALYWYRQSLGQGPEFLIYFQGTGAADDSGLPNDRFFAVRPEGSVSTLKIQRTERGDSAVYLCASSLSGVSGTEAFFGQGTRLTVV.

This clonotype was seen ten or more times. The V call is TRBV9, the J call TRBJ1-6; no clear D gene. The CDR3 totals 14 residues. The V gene lost 2 bases and the J gene lost 7 bases, with 10 bases spanning the gap. Per germline, CDR1 SGDLS and CDR2 YYNGEE. The CDR3 coding sequence is TGTGCCAGCAGCGTCGGCTTCCAGAATTCACCCCTCCACTTT. Residues: CASSVGFQNSPLHF.

The rearrangement joins TRBV25-1 to TRBJ2-5; TRBD2 matches at 14 bases. The CDR3 length is 16 residues. Germline CDR1 is MGHDK and CDR2 is SYGVNS. With V trimmed by 4 bases and J by 7 bases, 8 bases remained unmatched. CDR3 sequence: CASSAGTSGRGGTQYF. CDR3 coding DNA: TGTGCCAGCAGTGCCGGGACTAGCGGGAGAGGAGGGACCCAGTACTTC.